One sample yielded the 18 T cell receptor beta chains listed below, sequenced in a study of cytomegalovirus exposure and HLA in healthy donors. Researchers ran the PCR with 60 Vbeta and 13 Jbeta primers. TCRdb's table, derived via immunoSEQ multiplex PCR, lists solely in-frame clones and lacks some. This table holds more than 140,000 clones, around 66% found once. Input material: PBMCs. The receptors were sampled from a woman under 40 in good health and CMV-seropositive.

This clone was counted between two and nine times. The rearrangement joins TRBV4-1 to TRBJ2-7; 12 positions agree with TRBD2. Germline V gives CDR1 MGHRA, CDR2 YSYEKL. V lost 0 bases to trimming and J lost 3 bases; unmatched junction nucleotides: 0. This CDR3 region has 15 residues. CDR3 bases: TGCGCCAGCAGCCAAGAGACTAGCGGGAGCTACGAGCAGTACTTC. Its protein product is CASSQETSGSYEQYF.

CDR3 DNA: TGTGCCAGCAGGATTAGGACAGGGTTGGATACGCAGTATTTT. Amino acids: CASRIRTGLDTQYF. The chain has TRBV6-1 and TRBJ2-3, with 8 bases fitting TRBD1. The CDR3 totals 14 residues. Trimming cost V 6 bases and J 6 bases; bases outside gene matches: 8. Germline V gene sequence: CDR1 MNHNS, CDR2 SASEGT.

Concerning this clone: Other DNA sequences in this sample translate to the same CDR3. This chain uses TRBV4-2 with TRBJ1-6; TRBD1 aligns across 9 bases. The length of the CDR3 is 15 residues. J was trimmed by 10 bases and V by 4 bases; bases with no gene match: 8. Per the germline V gene, CDR1 is LGHNA and CDR2 is YNFKEQ. In DNA, the CDR3 is TGTGCCAGCAGCCCCCCCGGGACAGGGAACTCACCCCTCCACTTT. Protein sequence: CASSPPGTGNSPLHF.

This chain connects TRBV6-5 to TRBJ2-5; TRBD1 agrees at 7 bases. Germline V gives CDR1 MNHEY, CDR2 SVGAGI. The CDR3 contains 14 residues. Trimming took 4 bases from V and 4 from J; bases not matched to a gene: 6. CDR3 residues: CASSFTGDGETQYF. The DNA of the CDR3 is TGTGCCAGCAGTTTTACAGGGGACGGAGAGACCCAGTACTTC.

The chain carries TRBV27 and TRBJ2-3, with D possibly being TRBD2 (6 bases). The V gene lost 2 bases and the J gene lost 2 bases, with 14 bases spanning the gap. The V gene's germline CDR1 is MNHEY and CDR2 SMNVEV (reference sequence). The CDR3 spans 16 residues. The CDR3 protein is CASSLRGLLITDTQYF. The DNA of the CDR3 is TGTGCCAGCAGTTTAAGAGGACTACTTATCACAGATACGCAGTATTTT.

The chain links TRBV6-6 to TRBJ2-1; D uncertain. Germline CDR1 MNHNY, CDR2 SVGAGI (reference sequence). This CDR3 comprises 14 residues. V was pared by 1 base and J by 6 bases, with 10 bases between. In nucleotides, the CDR3 is TGTGCCAGCAGTTACTTGGTCCAGTTCAATGAGCAGTTCTTC. It codes for CASSYLVQFNEQFF.

The V gene is TRBV6-5, the J gene TRBJ1-2; D unresolved. This CDR3 is built from 12 residues. The ends were cut back, 8 bases at V and 1 base at J, with 8 bases in the middle. CDR1 and CDR2 (germline): MNHEY, SVGAGI. The CDR3 DNA sequence: TGTGCCAGCTCCAACAGTAACTATGGCTACACCTTC. As protein: CASSNSNYGYTF.

This clone has more than one count but fewer than ten. The CDR3 reads CASSQTDRGGTDTQYF. DNA for the CDR3: TGTGCCAGCAGCCAAACCGACAGGGGTGGCACAGATACGCAGTATTTT. The V call is TRBV7-6, the J call TRBJ2-3, with TRBD1 matching over 8 bases. The CDR3 contains 16 residues. Germline values: CDR1 SGHVS, CDR2 FNYEAQ. V lost 5 bases and J lost 1; bases outside the gene matches: 8.

The chain is built from TRBV29-1 and TRBJ2-1; 9 bases line up with TRBD2. Germline values: CDR1 SQVTM, CDR2 ANQGSEA. The CDR3 totals 18 residues. V lost 7 bases, J lost 0 bases, and 16 bases stayed unmatched. CDR3 amino acids: CSAPDSSGTSFSYNEQFF. The CDR3 coding sequence is TGCAGCGCCCCCGACAGCTCCGGGACTAGCTTCTCCTACAATGAGCAGTTCTTC.

A single count supports this clone. Other DNA sequences within the sample encode an identical CDR3. This rearrangement joins TRBV11-1 to TRBJ2-7; 8 nucleotides agree with TRBD1. The CDR3 is 14 residues long. The germline V gene encodes CDR1 SGHAT and CDR2 FQDESV (reference sequence). The V and J ends lost 8 bases and 2 bases, in that order; junction bases with no gene match: 8. For the CDR3, the DNA is TGTGCCAGCTCCCAAGGACAGGGCCCCTACGAGCAGTACTTC. This translates into CASSQGQGPYEQYF.

This clone is medium-sized. V is TRBV6-4 and J is TRBJ1-3; D possibly corresponds to TRBD1 (5 bases). V was shortened by 4 bases and J by 2 bases, with 15 bases between the two germline ends. Germline CDR1 is MRHNA and CDR2 is SNTAGT. The CDR3 length is 16 residues. The CDR3 DNA reads TGTGCCAGCAGTGCCCAGGCAGGGTCTCCTGGAAACACCATATATTTT. This gives the protein CASSAQAGSPGNTIYF.

This rearrangement joins TRBV6-1 to TRBJ2-7; D remains unclear. Germline assignment: CDR1 MNHNS and CDR2 SASEGT. The CDR3 is 14 amino acids. V was cut by 6 bases and J by 4 bases, with 16 bases left in between. The CDR3 coding sequence is TGTGCCAGCAGACGACTCACCGGCGATTACGAGCAGTACTTC. Its translation is CASRRLTGDYEQYF.

The chain recombines TRBV5-1 with TRBJ1-5; D gene ambiguous. V dropped 0 bases and J dropped 5 bases, with 9 bases sitting between them. Germline V gene sequence: CDR1 SGHRS, CDR2 YFSETQ. This CDR3 comprises 14 residues. The CDR3 spells CASSLVGGDQPQHF. DNA of the CDR3: TGCGCCAGCAGCTTGGTAGGAGGCGATCAGCCCCAGCATTTT. The full variable domain, completed using reference TRBV5-1 and TRBJ1-5, is KAGVTQTPRYLIKTRGQQVTLSCSPISGHRSVSWYQQTPGQGLQFLFEYFSETQRNKGNFPGRFSGRQFSNSRSEMNVSTLELGDSALYLCASSLVGGDQPQHFGDGTRLSIL.

The CDR3 loop is CASSLGTGGIYEQFF. CDR3 DNA: TGTGCCAGCTCACTCGGGACAGGGGGCATCTATGAGCAGTTCTTC. The chain joins TRBV18 to TRBJ2-1; 12 bases agree with TRBD1. CDR1 is KGHSH and CDR2 is LQKENI in the germline V gene. The V and J ends lost 4 bases and 8 bases, in that order; junction bases with no gene match: 6. There are 15 residues in the CDR3.

The chain carries TRBV5-1 and TRBJ1-4; 9 bases fit TRBD1. This CDR3 comprises 15 residues. V was pared by 0 bases and J by 8 bases, with 5 bases of the junction left unmatched. CDR1 is SGHRS, CDR2 YFSETQ, per germline. CDR3 coding DNA: TGCGCCAGCAGCTTGGTGGGACAGGGCGTAGAAAAACTGTTTTTT. Amino acid sequence: CASSLVGQGVEKLFF.

Turning to this clone: The junction departs from the called germline gene at one end, perhaps through a read error. The rearrangement uses TRBV11-2 and TRBJ2-7, with D possibly TRBD2 on 7 matching bases. The CDR3 loop spans 18 amino acids. Germline V gene lookup returns CDR1 SGHAT and CDR2 FQNNGV. CDR3 protein: CASRLGQKGGGPRGEQYF. CDR3 DNA: TGTGCCAGCAGGTTAGGTCAGAAAGGGGGGGGACCACGAGGCGAGCAGTACTTC.

The rearrangement joins TRBV7-8 to TRBJ2-1; TRBD2 matches at 13 bases. In germline, CDR1 is SGHVS, CDR2 FQNEAQ. V dropped 1 base and J dropped 1; count of bases not matched to a gene: 10. CDR3 length equals 20 residues. The CDR3 DNA follows: TGTGCCAGCAGCTTAGGTCGACTAGCGGGAGGTGTTCGGTCCTACAATGAGCAGTTCTTC. As protein: CASSLGRLAGGVRSYNEQFF.

This clone was seen only a few times. The rearrangement links TRBV7-2 to TRBJ1-2; D may be TRBD1 (5 bases). The CDR3 is 14 amino acids. Trimming left V 7 bases short and J 3 bases short, with 15 bases between. Germline assignment: CDR1 SGHTA and CDR2 FQGNSA. As DNA, the CDR3 is TGTGCCAGCACCACGAGCTGGGGCGACTATGGCTACACCTTC. Its protein is CASTTSWGDYGYTF.